This T cell receptor (delta chain) was obtained from a study of gamma-delta T cells after stem cell transplantation. The germline V gene encodes CDR1 GEAIGNYY and CDR2 EKD. The CDR3 runs to 16 residues. TCRdb re-called the RT-PCR reads through CATT. The table includes around 2,000 delta-chain clones, 0.95% to 1.5% detected once. To note about this clone: A far bigger clonotype differs at one base, so this is likely a read error. Other DNA sequences in this sample translate to the same CDR3.

This clonotype was obtained from a human donor. It is not recorded whose cells these are; they may come from a transplant donor. This chain connects TRDV2 to TRDJ1; D call uncertain. What was sequenced was gamma-delta T cells. DNA for the CDR3: TGTGCCTGTGACTTGTTGACCCCTCTCTCCTCCGACAAACTCATCTTT. This gives the protein CACDLLTPLSSDKLIF.